These 10 T cell receptor beta chains were sequenced from one sample in a study of metastatic and nonmetastatic thyroid tumors. No treatment of any kind had been given to any patient before thyroid surgery. TCRdb re-clonotyped the PCR reads through MiXCR. The sample has about 39,000 clones; about a sixth are singletons. Input material: blood. These receptors originate from a female donor with papillary thyroid cancer or a benign thyroid nodule (not recorded which). Some clones in this sample may be carry-over from other donors' samples.

This clone was detected ten times or more. The chain is built from TRBV4-2 and TRBJ2-1; 13 bases are a match to TRBD2. The CDR3 covers 15 residues. The germline V gene has CDR1 LGHNA and CDR2 YNFKEQ. With 4 bases clipped from V and 5 bases from J, the junction kept 2 bases outside the gene matches. The CDR3 protein is CASSLGLAGHNEQFF. In nucleotides, the CDR3 is TGTGCCAGCAGCCTGGGACTAGCGGGGCACAATGAGCAGTTCTTC.

Many counts were recorded for this clone. The rearrangement uses TRBV25-1 and TRBJ1-1; TRBD1 matches 7 bases. Unmatched junction bases numbered 1, after V lost 2 bases and J lost 1 base. This CDR3 has 14 amino acids. Germline CDR1 and CDR2: MGHDK and SYGVNS. The CDR3, as DNA: TGTGCCAGCAGTGAAAGGACAGGGAACACTGAAGCTTTCTTT. This translates into CASSERTGNTEAFF.

Many counts were recorded for this clone. The J gene is TRBJ1-1, the V gene TRBV7-9; D gene unclear. V was cut by 3 bases and J by 1 base, with 6 bases left in between. Germline V gene sequence: CDR1 SEHNR, CDR2 FQNEAQ (reference sequence). The CDR3 consists of 13 residues. CDR3 sequence (DNA): TGTGCCAGCAGCTTTGGTTCGAACACTGAAGCTTTCTTT. Translation gives CASSFGSNTEAFF.

The rearrangement joins TRBV6-1 to TRBJ2-7; 7 nucleotides agree with TRBD1. Unmatched junction bases numbered 7, after V lost 3 bases and J lost 5 bases. CDR1 is MNHNS, CDR2 SASEGT, per germline. The CDR3 length is 14 residues. CDR3 bases: TGTGCCAGCAGTGAGCAGGGGGATTACGACGAGCAGTACTTC. Protein product: CASSEQGDYDEQYF.

Regarding this clone: The junction differs from germline at one of its ends, possibly a read error. The genes are TRBV7-2 and TRBJ2-3; D is ambiguous. The germline gives CDR1 SGHTA, CDR2 FQGNSA. The CDR3 sequence is 13 residues long. The CDR3 spells CASSLATCAGSSF. The DNA of the CDR3 is TGTGCCAGCAGCTTAGCTACTTGCGCAGGAAGTAGCTTT.

This clone was seen repeatedly, ten times or more. The V gene is TRBV3-1, the J gene TRBJ1-5; no firm D call. Looked up from germline, CDR1 is LGHDT and CDR2 is YNNKEL (reference sequence). CDR3 length: 16 residues. Trimming took off 1 base at V and 0 bases at J, with 10 bases between the two ends. DNA for the CDR3: TGTGCCAGCAGCCAAGGAGCGACCTATAGCAATCAGCCCCAGCATTTT. It codes for CASSQGATYSNQPQHF.

This clone was recorded at least ten times. The chain's CDR3 is CASSPQRGNNEQFF. In nucleotides, the CDR3 is TGTGCCAGCTCACCACAACGGGGTAACAATGAGCAGTTCTTC. V gene TRBV18 combines with J gene TRBJ2-1; possible D gene TRBD2, 5 bases. This CDR3 spans 14 amino acids. Germline CDR1 reads KGHSH; CDR2 reads LQKENI. V shed 1 base and J shed 5 bases, with 9 bases lying between them. The full variable domain, its missing parts supplied by reference TRBV18 and TRBJ2-1, is NAGVMQNPRHLVRRRGQEARLRCSPMKGHSHVYWYRQLPEEGLKFMVYLQKENIIDESGMPKERFSAEFPKEGPSILRIQQVVRGDSAAYFCASSPQRGNNEQFFGPGTRLTVL.

This clone is labeled medium-sized. The rearrangement joins TRBV5-1 to TRBJ1-2, with TRBD1 identical over 7 bases. Germline loops: CDR1 SGHRS, CDR2 YFSETQ. The CDR3 length is 14 residues. Losses at the gene ends were 5 bases for V and 7 bases for J; bases not matched to a gene: 11. The CDR3 sequence is CASRPDRDSSGYTF. The DNA for the CDR3 is TGCGCCAGCAGACCCGACAGGGACTCTTCTGGCTACACCTTC. The full variable domain, rest sourced from reference TRBV5-1 and TRBJ1-2, is KAGVTQTPRYLIKTRGQQVTLSCSPISGHRSVSWYQQTPGQGLQFLFEYFSETQRNKGNFPGRFSGRQFSNSRSEMNVSTLELGDSALYLCASRPDRDSSGYTFGSGTRLTVV.

This clone was seen at least ten times. The chain employs TRBV10-2 and TRBJ1-1; D uncertain. Germline V gives CDR1 WSHSY, CDR2 SAAADI. V was trimmed by 7 bases and J by 0 bases, leaving 9 bases between them. The CDR3 sequence is 13 residues long. The DNA for the CDR3 is TGCGCCAGCACCACAACCTTGAACACTGAAGCTTTCTTT. This codes for CASTTTLNTEAFF.

The rearrangement links TRBV12-3 or TRBV12-4 to TRBJ1-2; 7 bases line up with TRBD1. V shed 6 bases, J shed 7 bases, and the junction held 8 bases outside the gene matches. The CDR3 length is 13 residues. The CDR3 DNA sequence: TGTGCCAGCAGGACGGGACAGAATGGTGGCTACACCTTC. Its protein product is CASRTGQNGGYTF.